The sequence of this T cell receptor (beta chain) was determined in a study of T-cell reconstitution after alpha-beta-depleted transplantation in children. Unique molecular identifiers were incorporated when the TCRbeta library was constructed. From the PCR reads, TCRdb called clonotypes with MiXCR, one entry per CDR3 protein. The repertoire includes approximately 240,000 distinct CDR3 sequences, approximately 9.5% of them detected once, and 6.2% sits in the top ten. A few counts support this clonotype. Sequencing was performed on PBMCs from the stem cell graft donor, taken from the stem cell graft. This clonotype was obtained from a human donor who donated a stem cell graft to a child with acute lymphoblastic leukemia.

CDR3 nucleotide sequence: TGTGCCAGCAGTCCCACAGGGGGCCCCTCCTATGGCTACACCTTC. It yields the protein CASSPTGGPSYGYTF. The rearrangement joins TRBV12-3 or TRBV12-4 to TRBJ1-2, with TRBD1 matching 9 bases. The CDR3 totals 15 residues. Trimming took 5 bases from V and 4 from J; bases not matched to a gene: 8.